The clone carrying this TCR beta chain appeared a few times. The antigen remains undetermined. The data stem from a study of T cell responses to AZD1222 COVID-19 vaccine. Study-level findings and limits: Samples come after the peak T cell response, not at day 14. Increases in Spike-specific TCR breadth and depth were seen after two AZD1222 doses. CD4 TCRs associated with vaccination spanned spike, dominating at 160-218 and 743-854. Clonal diversity may have been underestimated, and the donors were mostly white British, with more females than males.

TCRdb's table, derived via immunoSEQ multiplex PCR, lists solely in-frame clones and lacks some. The data show 98,000 or so clones, with approximately 86% seen just once and about 3% held by the top ten. The CDR3 is made up of 17 amino acids. Germline CDR1 is SGHVS and CDR2 is FQNEAQ. Trimming pared 1 base from V and 3 bases from J, leaving 16 bases between. This TCR came from an adult in good health. V and J are TRBV7-8 and TRBJ2-1, with TRBD2 as a possible D gene (7 bases). Sample: peripheral blood, taken on day 0 of AZD1222 vaccination. The CDR3 spells CASSLEGGGYRYNEQFF. CDR3 sequence (DNA): TGTGCCAGCAGCTTAGAGGGGGGGGGCTATCGCTACAATGAGCAGTTCTTC.